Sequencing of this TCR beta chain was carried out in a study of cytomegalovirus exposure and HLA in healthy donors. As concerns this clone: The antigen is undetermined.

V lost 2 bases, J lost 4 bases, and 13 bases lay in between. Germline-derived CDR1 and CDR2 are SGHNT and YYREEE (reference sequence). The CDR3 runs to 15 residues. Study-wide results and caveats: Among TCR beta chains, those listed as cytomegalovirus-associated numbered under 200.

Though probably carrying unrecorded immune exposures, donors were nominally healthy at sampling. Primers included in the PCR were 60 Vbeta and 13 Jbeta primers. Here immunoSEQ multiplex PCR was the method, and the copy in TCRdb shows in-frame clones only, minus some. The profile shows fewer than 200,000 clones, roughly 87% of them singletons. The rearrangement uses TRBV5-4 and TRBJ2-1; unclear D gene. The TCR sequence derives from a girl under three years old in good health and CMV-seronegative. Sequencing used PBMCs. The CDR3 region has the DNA TGTGCCAGCAGCTTCGATATGGCTGAATACAATGAGCAGTTCTTC. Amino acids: CASSFDMAEYNEQFF.